Presented here are 29 T cell receptor beta chains from one specimen sequenced in a study of shared clonotypes between healthy human individuals. Only in-frame clones appear in the TCRdb table, and some are missing; sequencing was by immunoSEQ multiplex PCR. The sample carries under 2,500,000 clones, under 97% recorded once. The sequenced material came from naive CD4+ T cells sorted from blood. The subset here: CD45RA+ positively selected. The receptors derive from a man aged 18 to 29 in good health.

J is TRBJ2-3 and V is TRBV6-5; the D gene is possibly TRBD2 (5 bases). Deletions cut 7 bases from V and 2 bases from J, with 10 bases between. CDR1 and CDR2 (germline): MNHEY, SVGAGI. The CDR3 spans 13 residues. CDR3 amino acids: CASNRGSTDTQYF. CDR3 bases: TGTGCCAGCAACCGGGGTTCCACAGATACGCAGTATTTT.

The chain joins TRBV4-2 to TRBJ2-2, with 8 bases aligning to TRBD2. V lost 3 bases and J lost 5; bases outside the gene matches: 5. This CDR3 region has 15 residues. CDR1 is LGHNA and CDR2 is YNFKEQ in the germline V gene. The CDR3: CASSHPGGQTGELFF. The CDR3 coding sequence is TGTGCCAGCAGCCACCCGGGGGGGCAAACCGGGGAGCTGTTTTTT.

The chain carries TRBV6-1 and TRBJ1-2, with a possible D match to TRBD1 (5 bases). This CDR3 has 13 residues. V dropped 6 bases and J dropped 3 bases, with 11 bases sitting between them. The germline V gene encodes CDR1 MNHNS and CDR2 SASEGT. CDR3 in DNA: TGTGCCAGCAGACAAGGGGAGCACTATGGCTACACCTTC. Translated, it gives CASRQGEHYGYTF.

V and J are TRBV6-7 and TRBJ1-6; no clear D gene. TRBV6-7 is placed among ORFs of uncertain function. V was trimmed by 6 bases and J by 4 bases, leaving 10 bases between them. The CDR3 is made up of 14 amino acids. The CDR3 coding sequence is TGTGCCAGCAGCCTACAGAGGTATAATTCACCCCTCCACTTT. Translation gives CASSLQRYNSPLHF.

The V call is TRBV10-3, the J call TRBJ1-1; D is ambiguous. Per the germline V gene, CDR1 is ENHRY and CDR2 is SYGVKD. The V gene lost 3 bases and the J gene lost 0 bases, with 8 bases spanning the gap. The CDR3 sequence is 14 residues long. CDR3 in DNA: TGTGCCATCAGTGAAGGCGCCATGAACACTGAAGCTTTCTTT. This gives the protein CAISEGAMNTEAFF.

The chain is built from TRBV5-1 and TRBJ1-2, with a weak D call TRBD1 (6 bases). Germline-derived CDR1 and CDR2 are SGHRS and YFSETQ. The CDR3 sequence is 15 residues long. Trimming cost V 1 base and J 0 bases, with 10 bases left between them. This CDR3 is CASSLRQAPNYGYTF. The CDR3 DNA follows: TGCGCCAGCAGCTTGCGACAGGCCCCTAACTATGGCTACACCTTC.

The chain employs TRBV4-2 and TRBJ2-2; D remains unclear. V lost 3 bases to trimming and J lost 3 bases, with 2 bases between them. The CDR3 consists of 12 residues. Looked up from germline, CDR1 is LGHNA and CDR2 is YNFKEQ. CDR3 residues: CASSHDTGELFF. For the CDR3, the DNA is TGTGCCAGCAGCCACGACACCGGGGAGCTGTTTTTT.

The chain uses TRBV7-2 and TRBJ2-5; D possibly corresponds to TRBD1 (6 bases). From germline, CDR1 is SGHTA and CDR2 FQGNSA. The CDR3 extends over 15 amino acids. V lost 1 base and J lost 2, with 11 bases in between. The CDR3 region has the DNA TGTGCCAGCAGCTTAGAGCAGGGGCCACAAGAGACCCAGTACTTC. This sequence encodes CASSLEQGPQETQYF.

The chain employs TRBV28 and TRBJ2-3, with 7 bases identical to TRBD2. Germline V CDR1 and CDR2: MDHEN, SYDVKM. CDR3 length: 15 amino acids. The trim removed 6 bases at V and 2 bases at J, leaving 8 bases unmatched. The CDR3 DNA reads as TGTGCCAGCAGCCTCTCCCTAGCGGCCACAGATACGCAGTATTTT. Amino acid sequence: CASSLSLAATDTQYF.

The gene calls are TRBV7-8 and TRBJ2-1; no clear D gene. Trimming took 3 bases from V and 1 from J, leaving 7 bases between them. The CDR3 length is 14 residues. CDR1 and CDR2 from the germline V gene are SGHVS and FQNEAQ. In DNA, the CDR3 is TGTGCCAGCAGCTTTATCGTTTCCTACAATGAGCAGTTCTTC. Encoded protein: CASSFIVSYNEQFF.

The chain is built from TRBV19 and TRBJ2-7, with D perhaps matching TRBD1 (5 bases). The CDR3 totals 15 residues. Germline CDR1 is LNHDA and CDR2 is SQIVND (reference sequence). V dropped 3 bases and J dropped 9 bases, with 21 bases sitting between them. DNA of the CDR3: TGTGCCAGTAGTATGTTGGACAACCTTTTTACGGCGCAGTACTTC. Protein sequence: CASSMLDNLFTAQYF.

V gene TRBV29-1 combines with J gene TRBJ1-2; 7 positions match TRBD1. The V gene's germline CDR1 is SQVTM and CDR2 ANQGSEA. There are 13 residues in the CDR3. Trimming cost V 2 bases and J 5 bases; bases outside gene matches: 5. The DNA for the CDR3 is TGCAGCGTTGAAAAAAGGACAGGTTATGGCTACACCTTC. The encoded protein is CSVEKRTGYGYTF.

This chain joins TRBV12-5 and TRBJ2-1; 9 nucleotides line up with TRBD1. V was pared by 0 bases and J by 4 bases, with 7 bases of the junction left unmatched. The CDR3 extends over 17 amino acids. Germline V gives CDR1 LGHNT, CDR2 FRNRAP. The CDR3 nucleotides are TGTGCTAGTGGTTTGGTAGGCGGGACAGGGCCTTACAATGAGCAGTTCTTC. This codes for CASGLVGGTGPYNEQFF.

The CDR3 sequence is CASSLTGGSETQYF. The CDR3 DNA follows: TGTGCCAGCAGCTTAACTGGGGGATCCGAGACCCAGTACTTC. The chain links TRBV7-3 to TRBJ2-5; D may correspond to TRBD1 or TRBD2 (5 bases each). CDR1 is SGHTA, CDR2 FQGTGA, per germline. The CDR3 spans 14 residues. V dropped 0 bases and J dropped 5 bases, with 10 bases sitting between them.

The gene calls are TRBV2 and TRBJ2-2; 9 bases map to TRBD1. J lost 3 bases, V lost 1 base, and 3 bases had no gene match. This CDR3 region has 16 residues. The germline V gene encodes CDR1 SNHLY and CDR2 FYNNEI. CDR3 in amino acids: CASSEGTGVYTGELFF. The DNA for the CDR3 is TGTGCCAGCAGTGAAGGGACAGGGGTATACACCGGGGAGCTGTTTTTT. Looking up the rest from reference TRBV2 and TRBJ2-2 gives the full variable domain: EPEVTQTPSHQVTQMGQEVILRCVPISNHLYFYWYRQILGQKVEFLVSFYNNEISEKSEIFDDQFSVERPDGSNFTLKIRSTKLEDSAMYFCASSEGTGVYTGELFFGEGSRLTVL.

The CDR3 is CAWSAGQGISTDTQYF. CDR3 bases: TGTGCCTGGAGTGCGGGACAGGGGATAAGCACAGATACGCAGTATTTT. The chain carries TRBV30 and TRBJ2-3; 10 bases match TRBD1. This CDR3 has 16 residues. With V trimmed by 1 base and J by 0 bases, 4 bases remained unmatched. Germline V gives CDR1 GTSNPN, CDR2 SVGIG (reference sequence).

The chain links TRBV28 to TRBJ1-3; D is uncertain. Germline lookup yields CDR1 MDHEN and CDR2 SYDVKM. Trimming removed 5 bases from V and 2 bases from J, with 10 bases in between. This CDR3 is 14 amino acids long. Here the CDR3 reads CASSPQSAGNTIYF. CDR3 DNA: TGTGCCAGCAGTCCACAGAGTGCTGGAAACACCATATATTTT. Looking up the rest from reference TRBV28 and TRBJ1-3 gives the full variable domain: DVKVTQSSRYLVKRTGEKVFLECVQDMDHENMFWYRQDPGLGLRLIYFSYDVKMKEKGDIPEGYSVSREKKERFSLILESASTNQTSMYLCASSPQSAGNTIYFGEGSWLTVV.

This chain joins TRBV18 and TRBJ2-7; 12 bases fit TRBD1. V trimming: 5 bases; J trimming: 4 bases; junction bases outside the gene matches: 9. Germline V CDR1 and CDR2: KGHSH, LQKENI. This CDR3 is built from 16 residues. CDR3 in DNA: TGTGCCAGCTCAGGTACCCCGGGACAGGGGGCATACGAGCAGTACTTC. Encoded protein: CASSGTPGQGAYEQYF.

This chain uses TRBV27 with TRBJ2-5, with a weak D call TRBD2 (5 bases). The CDR3 length is 16 residues. Germline CDR1 is MNHEY and CDR2 is SMNVEV (reference sequence). V was trimmed by 2 bases and J by 1 base, leaving 14 bases between them. The CDR3: CASSLVAAGRQETQYF. The CDR3 DNA reads as TGTGCCAGCAGTTTAGTGGCGGCGGGTCGCCAAGAGACCCAGTACTTC.

The chain couples TRBV12-5 to TRBJ1-2; D gene unclear. The CDR3 contains 9 residues. The V gene lost 6 bases and the J gene lost 12 bases, with 8 bases spanning the gap. Germline lookup yields CDR1 LGHNT and CDR2 FRNRAP. CDR3 coding DNA: TGTGCTAGTGGCCCCCCCCACACCTTC. This encodes CASGPPHTF.

The V call is TRBV2, the J call TRBJ2-7, with 8 bases lining up with TRBD1. Germline V gene lookup returns CDR1 SNHLY and CDR2 FYNNEI. The V and J ends lost 6 bases and 3 bases, in that order; junction bases with no gene match: 10. The CDR3 loop spans 15 amino acids. The CDR3 DNA follows: TGTGCCAGCAGCGAACCGGGACAGGCCCTCTACGAGCAGTACTTC. Its protein is CASSEPGQALYEQYF. Variable domain in full (rest from reference TRBV2 and TRBJ2-7): EPEVTQTPSHQVTQMGQEVILRCVPISNHLYFYWYRQILGQKVEFLVSFYNNEISEKSEIFDDQFSVERPDGSNFTLKIRSTKLEDSAMYFCASSEPGQALYEQYFGPGTRLTVT.

The chain links TRBV10-3 to TRBJ2-5, with a tentative D call TRBD1 (5 bases). The V and J ends lost 8 bases and 3 bases respectively, with 16 bases between them. CDR1 and CDR2 (germline): ENHRY, SYGVKD. The length of the CDR3 is 14 residues. The CDR3 DNA reads as TGTGCCATCTCCCCTACAGGATCGGAAGAGACCCAGTACTTC. This codes for CAISPTGSEETQYF.

The chain uses TRBV30 and TRBJ1-4; D not resolved. CDR3 length: 14 residues. The V end was cut by 4 bases, the J end by 4 bases, with 13 bases between. In germline, CDR1 is GTSNPN, CDR2 SVGIG (reference sequence). In nucleotides, the CDR3 is TGTGCCTGGACTTTAGGACTGTTTAATGAAAAACTGTTTTTT. The encoded protein is CAWTLGLFNEKLFF.

V usage is TRBV6-6 and J usage is TRBJ2-7; D gene ambiguous. This CDR3 is built from 16 residues. Trimming shortened V by 0 bases and J by 0 bases, and 12 bases separated the two germline ends. Germline V gives CDR1 MNHNY, CDR2 SVGAGI (reference sequence). The CDR3 spells CASSYSPVESSYEQYF. CDR3 nucleotide sequence: TGTGCCAGCAGTTACTCGCCAGTTGAGAGCTCCTACGAGCAGTACTTC.

The genes are TRBV10-3 and TRBJ2-5; 8 bases agree with TRBD1. Germline assignment: CDR1 ENHRY and CDR2 SYGVKD. The CDR3 length is 14 residues. Trimming at V came to 5 bases and at J to 5 bases, leaving 7 bases not matched to a gene. In DNA form, the CDR3 reads TGTGCCATCAGTCCTGGACAGGGATTGGAGACCCAGTACTTC. Translating it yields CAISPGQGLETQYF.

This clone was detected only a few times. The V gene is TRBV6-1, the J gene TRBJ1-3; D perhaps matches TRBD1 (5 bases). The CDR3 extends over 14 amino acids. Germline V CDR1 and CDR2: MNHNS, SASEGT. Deletions cut 6 bases from V and 0 bases from J, with 9 bases between. This CDR3 is CASRADSSGNTIYF. Written as DNA, the CDR3 is TGTGCCAGCAGGGCCGACAGCTCTGGAAACACCATATATTTT.

A remark on this clone: Other DNA variants within this sample encode the same CDR3. The V call is TRBV11-2, the J call TRBJ2-1, with 10 nucleotides matching TRBD1. The germline CDR1 and CDR2 sequences are SGHAT and FQNNGV. Trimming at V came to 5 bases and at J to 7 bases, leaving 5 bases not matched to a gene. This CDR3 is built from 14 residues. The CDR3 here is CASSLDRGRNEQFF. For the CDR3, the DNA is TGTGCCAGCAGCCTTGACAGGGGGCGGAATGAGCAGTTCTTC.

The chain links TRBV5-1 to TRBJ1-1; no clear D. Trimming cost V 5 bases and J 1 base, with 9 bases left between them. Per germline, CDR1 SGHRS and CDR2 YFSETQ. The CDR3 runs 13 residues. CDR3 protein: CASRRKENTEAFF. The DNA of the CDR3 is TGCGCCAGCAGAAGGAAAGAGAACACTGAAGCTTTCTTT.

The genes are TRBV10-3 and TRBJ2-2, with 9 bases matching TRBD2. The CDR3 extends over 16 amino acids. Germline CDR1 ENHRY, CDR2 SYGVKD. V lost 2 bases to trimming and J lost 5 bases; unmatched junction nucleotides: 6. The CDR3 here is CAISETGTSRTGELFF. CDR3 in DNA: TGTGCCATCAGTGAGACCGGGACTAGCAGGACCGGGGAGCTGTTTTTT.